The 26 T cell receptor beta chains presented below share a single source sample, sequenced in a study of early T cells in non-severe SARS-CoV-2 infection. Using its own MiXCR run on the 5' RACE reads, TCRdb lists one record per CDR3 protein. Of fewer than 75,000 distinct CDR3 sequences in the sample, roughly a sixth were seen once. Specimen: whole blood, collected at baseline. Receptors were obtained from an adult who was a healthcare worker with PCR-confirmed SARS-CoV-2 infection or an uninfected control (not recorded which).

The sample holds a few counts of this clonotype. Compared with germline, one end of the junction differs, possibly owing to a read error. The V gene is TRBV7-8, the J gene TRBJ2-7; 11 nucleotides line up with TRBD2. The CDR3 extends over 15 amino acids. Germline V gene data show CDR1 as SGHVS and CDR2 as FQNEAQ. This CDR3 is CASSLGLAASSEQYF. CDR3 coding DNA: TGTGCCAGCAGCTTGGGACTAGCGGCCTCCTCCGAGCAGTACTTC.

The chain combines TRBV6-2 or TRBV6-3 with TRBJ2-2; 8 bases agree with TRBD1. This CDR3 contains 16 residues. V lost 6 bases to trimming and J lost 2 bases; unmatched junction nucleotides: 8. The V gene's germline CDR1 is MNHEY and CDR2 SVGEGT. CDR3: CASSHGAGGNTGELFF. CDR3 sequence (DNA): TGTGCCAGCAGCCACGGGGCAGGGGGCAACACCGGGGAGCTGTTTTTT.

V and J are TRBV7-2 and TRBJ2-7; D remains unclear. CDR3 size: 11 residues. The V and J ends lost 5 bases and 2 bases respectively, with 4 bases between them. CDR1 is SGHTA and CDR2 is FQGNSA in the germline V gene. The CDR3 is CASSPPYEQYF. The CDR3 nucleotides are TGTGCCAGCAGCCCCCCCTACGAGCAGTACTTC.

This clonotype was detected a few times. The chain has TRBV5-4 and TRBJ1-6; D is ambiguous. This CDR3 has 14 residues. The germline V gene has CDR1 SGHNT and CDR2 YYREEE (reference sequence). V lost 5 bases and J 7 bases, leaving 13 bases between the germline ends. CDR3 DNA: TGTGCCAGCAGGGGGAACGAGCCGAATTCACCCCTCCACTTT. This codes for CASRGNEPNSPLHF.

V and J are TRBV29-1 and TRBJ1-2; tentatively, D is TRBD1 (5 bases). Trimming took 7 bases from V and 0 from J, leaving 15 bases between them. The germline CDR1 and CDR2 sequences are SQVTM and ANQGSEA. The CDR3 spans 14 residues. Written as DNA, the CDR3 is TGCAGCGGTGGGGACCGCCGAGCTAACTATGGCTACACCTTC. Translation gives CSGGDRRANYGYTF.

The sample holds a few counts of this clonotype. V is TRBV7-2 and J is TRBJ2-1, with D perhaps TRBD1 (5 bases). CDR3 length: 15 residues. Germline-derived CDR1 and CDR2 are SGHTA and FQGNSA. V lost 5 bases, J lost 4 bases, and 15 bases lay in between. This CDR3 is CASSQQGKGYNEQFF. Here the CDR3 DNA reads TGTGCCAGCAGCCAGCAGGGCAAGGGTTACAATGAGCAGTTCTTC. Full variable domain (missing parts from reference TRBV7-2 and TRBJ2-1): GAGVSQSPSNKVTEKGKDVELRCDPISGHTALYWYRQSLGQGLEFLIYFQGNSAPDKSGLPSDRFSAERTGGSVSTLTIQRTQQEDSAVYLCASSQQGKGYNEQFFGPGTRLTVL.

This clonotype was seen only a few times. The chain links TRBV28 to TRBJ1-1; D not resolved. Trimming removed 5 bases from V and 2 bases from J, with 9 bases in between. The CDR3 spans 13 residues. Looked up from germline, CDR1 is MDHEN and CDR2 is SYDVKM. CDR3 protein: CASSPSVNTEAFF. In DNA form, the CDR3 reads TGTGCCAGCAGTCCGTCAGTAAACACTGAAGCTTTCTTT.

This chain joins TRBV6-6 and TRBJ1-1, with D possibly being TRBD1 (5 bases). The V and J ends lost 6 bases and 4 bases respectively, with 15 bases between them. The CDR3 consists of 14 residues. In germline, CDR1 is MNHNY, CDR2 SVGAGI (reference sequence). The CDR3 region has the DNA TGTGCCAGCAGGCGAGGTGGGGGGAGCACTGAAGCTTTCTTT. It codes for CASRRGGGSTEAFF.

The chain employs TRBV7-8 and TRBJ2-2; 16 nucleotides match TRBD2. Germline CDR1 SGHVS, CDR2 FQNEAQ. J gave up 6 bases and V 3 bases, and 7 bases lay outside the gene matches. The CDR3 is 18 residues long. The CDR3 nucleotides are TGTGCCAGCAGCTTGGGGACTAGCGGGGGGGCCCTCGCCGGGGAGCTGTTTTTT. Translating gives CASSLGTSGGALAGELFF.

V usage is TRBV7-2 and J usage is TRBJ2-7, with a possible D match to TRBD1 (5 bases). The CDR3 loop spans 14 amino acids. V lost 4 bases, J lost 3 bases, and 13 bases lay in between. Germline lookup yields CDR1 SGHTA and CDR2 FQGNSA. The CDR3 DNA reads TGTGCCAGCAGCTCCGAGACAGAGATCTACGAGCAGTACTTC. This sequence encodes CASSSETEIYEQYF. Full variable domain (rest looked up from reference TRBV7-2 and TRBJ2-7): GAGVSQSPSNKVTEKGKDVELRCDPISGHTALYWYRQSLGQGLEFLIYFQGNSAPDKSGLPSDRFSAERTGGSVSTLTIQRTQQEDSAVYLCASSSETEIYEQYFGPGTRLTVT.

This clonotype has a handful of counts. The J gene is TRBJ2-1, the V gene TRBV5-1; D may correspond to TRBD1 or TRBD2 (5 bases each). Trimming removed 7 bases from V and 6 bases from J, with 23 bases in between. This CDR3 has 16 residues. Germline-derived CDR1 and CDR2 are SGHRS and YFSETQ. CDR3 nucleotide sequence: TGCGCCAGCGGTACTGGGGGACGTGAAAATCTCAATGAGCAGTTCTTC. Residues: CASGTGGRENLNEQFF.

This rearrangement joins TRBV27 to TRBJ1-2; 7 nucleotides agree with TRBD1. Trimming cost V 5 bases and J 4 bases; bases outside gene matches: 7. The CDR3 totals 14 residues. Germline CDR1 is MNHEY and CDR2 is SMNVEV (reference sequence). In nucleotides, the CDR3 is TGTGCCAGCAGTCAAACCGGGACAGCCTATGGCTACACCTTC. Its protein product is CASSQTGTAYGYTF.

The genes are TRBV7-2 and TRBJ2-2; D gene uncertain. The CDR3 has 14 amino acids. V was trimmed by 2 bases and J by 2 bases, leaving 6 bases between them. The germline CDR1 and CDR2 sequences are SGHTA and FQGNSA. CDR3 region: CASSLSLNTGELFF. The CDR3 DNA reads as TGTGCCAGCAGCTTATCATTAAACACCGGGGAGCTGTTTTTT.

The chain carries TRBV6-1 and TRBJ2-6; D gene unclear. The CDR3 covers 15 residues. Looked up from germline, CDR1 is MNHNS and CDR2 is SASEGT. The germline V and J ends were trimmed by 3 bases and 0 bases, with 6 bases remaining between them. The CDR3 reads CASSDRHSGANVLTF. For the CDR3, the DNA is TGTGCCAGCAGTGACAGACACTCTGGGGCCAACGTCCTGACTTTC.

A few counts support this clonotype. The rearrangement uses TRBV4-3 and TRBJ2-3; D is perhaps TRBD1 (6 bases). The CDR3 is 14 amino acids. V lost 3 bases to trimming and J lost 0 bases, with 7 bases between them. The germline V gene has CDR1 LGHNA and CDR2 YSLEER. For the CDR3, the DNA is TGCGCCAGCAGCCAGGGGGCAAGCACAGATACGCAGTATTTT. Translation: CASSQGASTDTQYF.

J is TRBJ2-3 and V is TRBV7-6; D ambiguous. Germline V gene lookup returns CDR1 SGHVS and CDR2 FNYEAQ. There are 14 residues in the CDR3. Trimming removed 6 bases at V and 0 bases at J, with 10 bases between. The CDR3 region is CASSPLSSTDTQYF. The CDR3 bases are TGTGCCAGCAGTCCACTCTCTAGCACAGATACGCAGTATTTT.

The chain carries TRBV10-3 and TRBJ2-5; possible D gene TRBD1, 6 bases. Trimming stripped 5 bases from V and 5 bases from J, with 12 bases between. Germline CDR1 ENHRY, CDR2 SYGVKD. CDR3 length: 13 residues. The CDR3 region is CAISMDSWETQYF. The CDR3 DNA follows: TGTGCCATCAGTATGGACAGCTGGGAGACCCAGTACTTC.

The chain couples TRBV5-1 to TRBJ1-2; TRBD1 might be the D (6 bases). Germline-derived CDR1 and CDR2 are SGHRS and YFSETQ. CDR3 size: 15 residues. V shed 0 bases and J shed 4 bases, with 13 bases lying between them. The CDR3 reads CASSLEGQGTYGYTF. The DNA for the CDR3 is TGCGCCAGCAGCTTGGAGGGGCAGGGGACCTATGGCTACACCTTC.

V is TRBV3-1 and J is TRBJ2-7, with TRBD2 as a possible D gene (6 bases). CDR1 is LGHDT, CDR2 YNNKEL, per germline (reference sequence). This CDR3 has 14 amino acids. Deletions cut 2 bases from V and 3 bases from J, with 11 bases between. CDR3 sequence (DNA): TGTGCCAGCAGCCAATACGGGGGAATCTACGAGCAGTACTTC. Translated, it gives CASSQYGGIYEQYF.

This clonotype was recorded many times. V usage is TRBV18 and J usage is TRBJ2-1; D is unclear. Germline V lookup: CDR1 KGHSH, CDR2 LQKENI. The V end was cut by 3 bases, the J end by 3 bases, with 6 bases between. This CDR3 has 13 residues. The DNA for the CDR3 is TGTGCCAGCTCACCGCCCAGCTACAATGAGCAGTTCTTC. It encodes CASSPPSYNEQFF.

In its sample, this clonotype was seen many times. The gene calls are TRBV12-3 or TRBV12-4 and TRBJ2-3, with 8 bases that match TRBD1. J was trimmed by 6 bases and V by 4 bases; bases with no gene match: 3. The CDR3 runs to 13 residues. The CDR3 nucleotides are TGTGCCAGCAGTTCGGACAGGGTGGATACGCAGTATTTT. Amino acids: CASSSDRVDTQYF.

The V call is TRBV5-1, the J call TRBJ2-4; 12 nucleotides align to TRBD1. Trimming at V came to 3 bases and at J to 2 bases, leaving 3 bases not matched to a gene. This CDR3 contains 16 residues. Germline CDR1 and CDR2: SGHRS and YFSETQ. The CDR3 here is CASSYRDRGPKNIQYF. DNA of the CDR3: TGCGCCAGCAGCTACCGGGACAGGGGGCCCAAAAACATTCAGTACTTC.

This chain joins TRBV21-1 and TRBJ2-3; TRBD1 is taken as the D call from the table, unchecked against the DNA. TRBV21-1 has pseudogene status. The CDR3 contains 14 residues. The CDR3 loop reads CASILRGPQDTQYF. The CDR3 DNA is TGTGCCAGCATCCTCCGGGGACCACAAGATACGCAGTATTTT.

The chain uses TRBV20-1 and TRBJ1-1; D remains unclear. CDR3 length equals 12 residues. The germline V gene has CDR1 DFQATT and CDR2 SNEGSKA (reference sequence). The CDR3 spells CSAPQMNTEAFF. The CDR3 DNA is TGCAGCGCCCCCCAGATGAACACTGAAGCTTTCTTT.

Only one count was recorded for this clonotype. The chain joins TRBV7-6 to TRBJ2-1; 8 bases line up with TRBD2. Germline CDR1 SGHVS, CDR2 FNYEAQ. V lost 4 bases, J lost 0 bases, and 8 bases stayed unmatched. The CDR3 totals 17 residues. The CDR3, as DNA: TGTGCCAGCAGCTCCCCACTAGCGGTGAGCTCCTACAATGAGCAGTTCTTC. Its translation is CASSSPLAVSSYNEQFF.

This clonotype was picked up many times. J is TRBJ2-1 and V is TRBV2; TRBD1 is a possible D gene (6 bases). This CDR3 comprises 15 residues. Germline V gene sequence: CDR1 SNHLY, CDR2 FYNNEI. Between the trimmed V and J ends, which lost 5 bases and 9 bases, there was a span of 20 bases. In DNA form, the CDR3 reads TGTGCCAGCAGTACTTCCGGGACAAGGATTGGTGAGCAGTTCTTC. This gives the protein CASSTSGTRIGEQFF.